The 30 T cell receptor beta chains below all came from one sample that was sequenced in a study of T cell repertoires in cytomegalovirus infection. TCRdb re-derived calls from the reads in MiXCR, one entry per CDR3 protein. Among around 300,000 distinct CDR3 sequences, roughly 21% were seen once, and the ten largest hold roughly 19%. These receptors lack a known antigen. The sequenced sample was cultured PBMCs, obtained from culture after CMV antigen stimulation. The receptor source for this set is a human donor in good health (CMV status not recorded). Some clones in this sample may be carry-over from other donors' samples.

This chain connects TRBV12-3 or TRBV12-4 to TRBJ1-1, with D perhaps matching TRBD1 (6 bases). The CDR3 is made up of 15 amino acids. The V and J ends lost 6 bases and 6 bases respectively, with 20 bases between them. The CDR3 DNA follows: TGTGCCAGCAGGCCCCGACCTCAGGGGAGCTCTGAAGCTTTCTTT. This sequence encodes CASRPRPQGSSEAFF.

Ten or more counts support this clonotype. This sequence joins TRBV7-8 and TRBJ2-7; D tentatively reads TRBD1 or TRBD2 (5 bases each). V was trimmed by 3 bases and J by 6 bases, leaving 6 bases between them. The length of the CDR3 is 11 residues. Germline values: CDR1 SGHVS, CDR2 FQNEAQ. For the CDR3, the DNA is TGTGCCAGCAGCTTCGGGGCCGAGCAGTACGTC. Protein sequence: CASSFGAEQYV.

The CDR3 DNA follows: TGTGCCAGCAGTTTCCCCTCTTTTGAGGGGTACAACACTGAAGCTTTCTTT. Translated: CASSFPSFEGYNTEAFF. The chain carries TRBV28 and TRBJ1-1, with a weak D call TRBD1 (5 bases). The V gene lost 3 bases and the J gene lost 2 bases, with 19 bases spanning the gap. The CDR3 is made up of 17 amino acids. Germline V gene data show CDR1 as MDHEN and CDR2 as SYDVKM.

This clonotype was observed at least ten times. The genes are TRBV25-1 and TRBJ2-3; either TRBD1 or TRBD2 may fit D (6 bases each). V lost 4 bases, J lost 2 bases, and 16 bases lay in between. This CDR3 spans 16 amino acids. CDR1 and CDR2 (germline): MGHDK, SYGVNS. The CDR3 DNA reads TGTGCCAGCAGTGCACAGGGACTGTCGAACACAGATACGCAGTATTTT. Its protein is CASSAQGLSNTDTQYF. The full variable domain, completed using reference TRBV25-1 and TRBJ2-3, is EADIYQTPRYLVIGTGKKITLECSQTMGHDKMYWYQQDPGMELHLIHYSYGVNSTEKGDLSSESTVSRIRTEHFPLTLESARPSHTSQYLCASSAQGLSNTDTQYFGPGTRLTVL.

The table lists this clonotype with many counts. The chain couples TRBV11-2 to TRBJ2-3; 10 nucleotides match TRBD2. J gave up 6 bases and V 4 bases, and 13 bases lay outside the gene matches. This CDR3 is 17 amino acids long. CDR1 is SGHAT and CDR2 is FQNNGV in the germline V gene. The CDR3 sequence: CASSSFVGLAVPDTQYF. CDR3 nucleotides: TGTGCCAGCAGCTCATTCGTCGGACTAGCGGTCCCGGATACGCAGTATTTT.

This clonotype has more than one count but fewer than ten. The chain employs TRBV20-1 and TRBJ2-2, with TRBD2 matching over 11 bases. This CDR3 has 16 residues. Germline CDR1 reads DFQATT; CDR2 reads SNEGSKA (reference sequence). J was trimmed by 4 bases and V by 0 bases; bases with no gene match: 4. CDR3 bases: TGCAGTGCTAGAGATAGGCTAGCGGGAGGCACCGGGGAGCTGTTTTTT. Translation: CSARDRLAGGTGELFF.

Ten or more counts support this clonotype. J is TRBJ2-2 and V is TRBV7-2; a weak D match, TRBD1 (5 bases). There are 15 residues in the CDR3. In germline, CDR1 is SGHTA, CDR2 FQGNSA. The germline V and J ends were trimmed by 2 bases and 9 bases, with 16 bases remaining between them. The CDR3 region has the DNA TGTGCCAGCAGCTTAACGAACCAGGGTGCATGGGAGCTGTTTTTT. This codes for CASSLTNQGAWELFF. The full variable domain, in which reference TRBV7-2 and TRBJ2-2 provide the parts outside the CDR3, is GAGVSQSPSNKVTEKGKDVELRCDPISGHTALYWYRQSLGQGLEFLIYFQGNSAPDKSGLPSDRFSAERTGGSVSTLTIQRTQQEDSAVYLCASSLTNQGAWELFFGEGSRLTVL.

This clonotype was recorded a few times. The J gene is TRBJ2-7, the V gene TRBV11-2, with 8 bases fitting TRBD1. V was pared by 5 bases and J by 3 bases, with 12 bases of the junction left unmatched. There are 16 residues in the CDR3. The germline V gene encodes CDR1 SGHAT and CDR2 FQNNGV. CDR3 in amino acids: CASSRNRGDAVYEQYV. The CDR3 DNA is TGTGCCAGCAGCCGGAACAGGGGGGATGCCGTCTACGAGCAGTACGTC.

To note about this clonotype: A read error is possible here, since a much larger clone lies one base away. The chain has TRBV7-9 and TRBJ1-2; 10 bases match TRBD1. Germline V gene data show CDR1 as SEHNR and CDR2 as FQNEAQ (reference sequence). The ends lost 4 bases at V and 10 bases at J; junction bases unmatched: 6. The CDR3 is 13 amino acids. The CDR3, as DNA: TGTGCCAGCAGCTATGGGACAGGGGATGACTACACCTTC. Translating gives CASSYGTGDDYTF.

This clonotype turned up a few times. The chain has TRBV7-9 and TRBJ1-4; tentatively, D is TRBD1 (6 bases). CDR3 length: 15 residues. Trimming removed 2 bases from V and 8 bases from J, with 15 bases in between. The germline V gene encodes CDR1 SEHNR and CDR2 FQNEAQ (reference sequence). The CDR3 sequence: CASSLSNRDGEKLFF. The CDR3 DNA sequence: TGTGCCAGCAGCTTAAGCAACAGGGATGGAGAAAAACTGTTTTTT.

This chain links TRBV7-8 with TRBJ1-5; TRBD1 agrees at 9 bases. CDR3 length equals 17 residues. The germline CDR1 and CDR2 sequences are SGHVS and FQNEAQ. J was trimmed by 3 bases and V by 4 bases; bases with no gene match: 10. The CDR3 region is CASSSGQGVEDNQPQHF. CDR3 DNA: TGTGCCAGCAGCTCGGGACAGGGAGTGGAGGACAATCAGCCCCAGCATTTT.

The chain links TRBV12-3 or TRBV12-4 to TRBJ2-1; TRBD2 matches at 7 bases. This CDR3 has 17 residues. V shed 5 bases, J shed 3 bases, and the junction held 13 bases outside the gene matches. CDR3 coding DNA: TGTGCCAGCAGTGTTCCGGCTAGCGGTTTTTTCTACAATGAGCAGTTCTTC. It yields the protein CASSVPASGFFYNEQFF.

A remark on this clonotype: A much larger clone differs from this one at a single base, so this may be a read error. The chain carries TRBV7-2 and TRBJ2-3, with unresolved D. Germline V gene lookup returns CDR1 SGHTA and CDR2 FQGNSA. This CDR3 contains 14 residues. V lost 4 bases to trimming and J lost 1 base, with 9 bases between them. The CDR3: CASSWARGTDTQYF. As DNA, the CDR3 is TGTGCCAGCAGCTGGGCTAGAGGCACAGATACGCAGTATTTT.

The sample holds a few counts of this clonotype. This rearrangement joins TRBV19 to TRBJ2-5; 9 positions agree with TRBD1. Germline V lookup: CDR1 LNHDA, CDR2 SQIVND (reference sequence). J was trimmed by 6 bases and V by 2 bases; bases with no gene match: 10. The CDR3 extends over 16 amino acids. The chain's CDR3 is CASSIMGQGPGKTQYF. CDR3 nucleotide sequence: TGTGCCAGTAGTATAATGGGACAGGGACCCGGGAAGACCCAGTACTTC. Based on the CDR3 plus reference TRBV19 and TRBJ2-5, the full variable domain is DGGITQSPKYLFRKEGQNVTLSCEQNLNHDAMYWYRQDPGQGLRLIYYSQIVNDFQKGDIAEGYSVSREKKESFPLTVTSAQKNPTAFYLCASSIMGQGPGKTQYFGPGTRLLVL.

This clonotype came up a few times. The chain recombines TRBV3-1 with TRBJ1-1; D is possibly TRBD1 (5 bases). V lost 3 bases to trimming and J lost 5 bases, with 13 bases between them. CDR1 and CDR2 from the germline V gene are LGHDT and YNNKEL (reference sequence). The CDR3 sequence is 14 residues long. CDR3 protein: CASSQGVRQTEAFF. The CDR3 DNA reads as TGTGCCAGCAGCCAGGGGGTGCGACAGACTGAAGCTTTCTTT. Using reference TRBV3-1 and TRBJ1-1 for the parts outside the CDR3, the full variable domain is DTAVSQTPKYLVTQMGNDKSIKCEQNLGHDTMYWYKQDSKKFLKIMFSYNNKELIINETVPNRFSPKSPDKAHLNLHINSLELGDSAVYFCASSQGVRQTEAFFGQGTRLTVV.

The J gene is TRBJ1-6, the V gene TRBV9, with 10 bases lining up with TRBD1. V shed 0 bases and J 5 bases; nucleotides not matched to a gene: 11. This CDR3 comprises 19 residues. The germline V gene encodes CDR1 SGDLS and CDR2 YYNGEE. The CDR3 here is CASSVGLDLGQGNNSPLHF. The DNA of the CDR3 is TGTGCCAGCAGCGTAGGGCTGGACTTGGGACAGGGGAATAATTCACCCCTCCACTTT.

This clonotype was counted a few times. This sequence joins TRBV19 and TRBJ2-1; TRBD2 agrees at 7 bases. Germline CDR1 LNHDA, CDR2 SQIVND (reference sequence). V gave up 3 bases and J gave up 1 base; unmatched junction bases: 3. The CDR3 spans 15 residues. As DNA, the CDR3 is TGTGCCAGTAGTATGGGAGGGAGTTCCTACAATGAGCAGTTCTTC. This codes for CASSMGGSSYNEQFF.

This clonotype was seen many times. This sequence joins TRBV7-8 and TRBJ2-2; 8 nucleotides line up with TRBD1. Germline V gives CDR1 SGHVS, CDR2 FQNEAQ. V lost 2 bases, J lost 3 bases, and 11 bases stayed unmatched. CDR3 size: 18 residues. CDR3 DNA: TGTGCCAGCAGCTTAAGATCCCGCAGGGGGCTCGACACCGGGGAGCTGTTTTTT. Protein sequence: CASSLRSRRGLDTGELFF.

This rearrangement joins TRBV28 to TRBJ2-1; D is uncertain. Trimming cost V 3 bases and J 6 bases, with 9 bases left between them. Per the germline V gene, CDR1 is MDHEN and CDR2 is SYDVKM. The CDR3 is 13 amino acids. CDR3 amino acids: CASSLRNPNEQFF. The CDR3 DNA sequence: TGTGCCAGCAGTTTGAGAAACCCCAATGAGCAGTTCTTC. Based on the CDR3 plus reference TRBV28 and TRBJ2-1, the full variable domain is DVKVTQSSRYLVKRTGEKVFLECVQDMDHENMFWYRQDPGLGLRLIYFSYDVKMKEKGDIPEGYSVSREKKERFSLILESASTNQTSMYLCASSLRNPNEQFFGPGTRLTVL.

The rearrangement links TRBV6-2 or TRBV6-3 to TRBJ1-1; D might be TRBD1 (5 bases). Trimming removed 1 base from V and 1 base from J, with 10 bases in between. Per the germline V gene, CDR1 is MNHEY and CDR2 is SVGEGT. The CDR3 extends over 15 amino acids. The CDR3 DNA is TGTGCCAGCAGTTACTGGGAGGGGACGAACACTGAAGCTTTCTTT. This gives the protein CASSYWEGTNTEAFF.

This chain joins TRBV28 and TRBJ2-1; 13 bases are a match to TRBD2. CDR3 size: 16 residues. The germline CDR1 and CDR2 sequences are MDHEN and SYDVKM. V shed 4 bases, J shed 8 bases, and the junction held 8 bases outside the gene matches. In DNA form, the CDR3 reads TGTGCCAGCAGTTCATTCGGACTAGCGGGAGTTGATGAGCAGTTCTTC. Its protein product is CASSSFGLAGVDEQFF.

The chain recombines TRBV29-1 with TRBJ2-5, with 8 bases fitting TRBD1. The CDR3 runs to 12 residues. Losses at the gene ends were 7 bases for V and 5 bases for J; bases not matched to a gene: 6. CDR1 is SQVTM and CDR2 is ANQGSEA in the germline V gene. This chain's CDR3 is CSARTGTETQYF. The CDR3 DNA is TGCAGCGCAAGGACAGGGACGGAGACCCAGTACTTC.

Only a few counts were recorded for this clonotype. This chain uses TRBV20-1 with TRBJ1-2; D is uncertain. Germline V gives CDR1 DFQATT, CDR2 SNEGSKA (reference sequence). Trimming left V 0 bases short and J 8 bases short, with 1 base between. CDR3 length: 9 residues. In DNA, the CDR3 is TGCAGTGCTAGAGACGGCTACACCTTC. It is translated as CSARDGYTF.

The chain carries TRBV2 and TRBJ2-7; D might be TRBD1 (6 bases). Trimming removed 8 bases from V and 0 bases from J, with 23 bases in between. There are 17 residues in the CDR3. Per germline, CDR1 SNHLY and CDR2 FYNNEI. The CDR3 sequence is CASCVSGENPSSYEQYF. The CDR3 coding sequence is TGTGCCAGCTGCGTGTCAGGGGAAAACCCGAGCTCCTACGAGCAGTACTTC.

CDR3 coding DNA: TGCGCCAGCAGCCACCCTCGGACGGGCAGATACTCTGGAAACACCATATATTTT. It specifies CASSHPRTGRYSGNTIYF. This chain uses TRBV4-1 with TRBJ1-3; D is unresolved. This CDR3 contains 18 residues. The V end lost 3 bases, the J end lost 0 bases, and 18 bases lay between the germline ends. The germline gives CDR1 MGHRA, CDR2 YSYEKL.

The CDR3 nucleotides read TGCGCCAGCAGCCAAGATTTGAGCGGACTCTACGAGCAGTACTTC. Encoded protein: CASSQDLSGLYEQYF. This rearrangement joins TRBV4-1 to TRBJ2-7, with D maybe TRBD2 (5 bases). Germline V lookup: CDR1 MGHRA, CDR2 YSYEKL. Trimming took off 0 bases at V and 3 bases at J, with 12 bases between the two ends. This CDR3 has 15 residues.

This chain joins TRBV7-2 and TRBJ1-4; TRBD1 is a possible D gene (6 bases). Trimming left V 5 bases short and J 4 bases short, with 14 bases between. The V gene's germline CDR1 is SGHTA and CDR2 FQGNSA. The CDR3 sequence is 15 residues long. CDR3 sequence (DNA): TGTGCCAGCAGCCAACGCCCAGGGGATAATGAAAAACTGTTTTTT. Its protein is CASSQRPGDNEKLFF.

The chain joins TRBV6-6 to TRBJ2-1; 12 nucleotides align to TRBD2. CDR1 MNHNY and CDR2 SVGAGI come from the germline V gene (reference sequence). V was pared by 0 bases and J by 1 base, with 4 bases of the junction left unmatched. The CDR3 has 18 amino acids. The CDR3 reads CASSYSLAGGPSYNEQFF. CDR3 bases: TGTGCCAGCAGTTACTCCCTAGCGGGAGGGCCGTCCTACAATGAGCAGTTCTTC.

This clonotype was seen ten or more times. The gene calls are TRBV6-1 and TRBJ2-3; no definite D call. The CDR3 loop spans 14 amino acids. Trimming removed 1 base at V and 5 bases at J, with 10 bases between. In germline, CDR1 is MNHNS, CDR2 SASEGT. CDR3 loop: CASSEGVWGDTQYF. CDR3 DNA sequence: TGTGCCAGCAGTGAAGGAGTCTGGGGAGATACGCAGTATTTT.

This clonotype was seen a handful of times. V gene TRBV6-2 or TRBV6-3 combines with J gene TRBJ2-4; no reliable D call. This CDR3 has 13 residues. Germline CDR1 MNHEY, CDR2 SVGEGT. Trimming pared 4 bases from V and 9 bases from J, leaving 13 bases between. CDR3 DNA: TGTGCCAGCAGTTTCCGATCGCGGAGCATTCAGTACTTC. Translating it yields CASSFRSRSIQYF.